These 23 T cell receptor beta chains came from one sample sequenced in a study of T cells in Graves' hyperthyroidism and ophthalmopathy. Amplified regions were TCR beta CDR3 sequences from RNA transcripts. TCR CDR3 regions were first amplified by RT-PCR with HTBI primers. TCRdb reanalysed the multiplex PCR reads using MiXCR and keeps one entry per CDR3 protein. The repertoire holds around 200,000 distinct CDR3 sequences, with around 19% as singletons. The specimen was blood. Receptors originate from a man between 40 and 49 years old with Graves' hyperthyroidism.

Many counts were recorded for this clonotype. V usage is TRBV7-8 and J usage is TRBJ2-6; the D gene is possibly TRBD2 (5 bases). This CDR3 spans 16 amino acids. Trimming pared 7 bases from V and 3 bases from J, leaving 16 bases between. Germline V lookup: CDR1 SGHVS, CDR2 FQNEAQ. CDR3 DNA sequence: TGTGCCAGCACGCCCCAAGGAGGTTTTGGGGCCAACGTCCTGACTTTC. Translated, it gives CASTPQGGFGANVLTF.

There are many counts of this clonotype. The V call is TRBV7-2, the J call TRBJ1-6, with D possibly being TRBD1 (6 bases). Germline CDR1 is SGHTA and CDR2 is FQGNSA. Trimming cost V 5 bases and J 8 bases, with 16 bases left between them. The CDR3 sequence is 15 residues long. The CDR3 coding sequence is TGTGCCAGCAGCCCGGGGGCAGCGCAGCATTCACCCCTCCACTTT. It codes for CASSPGAAQHSPLHF.

CDR3 region: CASSQGAHGYTF. CDR3 nucleotides: TGTGCCAGCAGCCAAGGGGCCCATGGCTACACCTTC. The J gene is TRBJ1-2, the V gene TRBV5-6; weak D call: TRBD1 (5 bases). Germline V gives CDR1 SGHDT, CDR2 YYEEEE. The CDR3 runs to 12 residues. V dropped 4 bases and J dropped 6 bases, with 10 bases sitting between them.

The chain is built from TRBV7-2 and TRBJ1-2, with D perhaps matching TRBD1 (5 bases). V lost 1 base and J 3 bases, leaving 21 bases between the germline ends. Germline values: CDR1 SGHTA, CDR2 FQGNSA. The CDR3 runs to 18 residues. CDR3 protein: CASSLEIRSGRRDYGYTF. CDR3 DNA: TGTGCCAGCAGCTTAGAAATTAGGTCGGGGCGCCGGGACTATGGCTACACCTTC.

This clonotype was counted ten times or more. V gene TRBV7-9 combines with J gene TRBJ2-3; D gene unclear. From germline, CDR1 is SEHNR and CDR2 FQNEAQ (reference sequence). The CDR3 has 14 residues. The V end lost 4 bases, the J end lost 0 bases, and 8 bases lay between the germline ends. The DNA of the CDR3 is TGTGCCAGCAGCTACGAACTGAGCACAGATACGCAGTATTTT. It encodes CASSYELSTDTQYF.

This clonotype was seen at least ten times. The chain couples TRBV24-1 to TRBJ2-3; D is undetermined. The CDR3 loop spans 15 amino acids. The V gene lost 4 bases and the J gene lost 0 bases, with 10 bases spanning the gap. Per germline, CDR1 KGHDR and CDR2 SFDVKD. In nucleotides, the CDR3 is TGTGCCACCAGTGACCCCCGGCCCAGCACAGATACGCAGTATTTT. Translation gives CATSDPRPSTDTQYF.

In this sample, this clonotype turned up many times. The chain employs TRBV5-1 and TRBJ2-7; 11 positions agree with TRBD2. The CDR3 totals 14 residues. Looked up from germline, CDR1 is SGHRS and CDR2 is YFSETQ. V shed 4 bases and J 4 bases; nucleotides not matched to a gene: 4. The CDR3 spells CASSTGLAEYEQYF. In DNA, the CDR3 is TGCGCCAGCAGCACGGGACTAGCGGAATACGAGCAGTACTTC.

This chain connects TRBV6-1 to TRBJ1-5; D remains unclear. The V and J ends lost 2 bases and 6 bases respectively, with 11 bases between them. Germline-derived CDR1 and CDR2 are MNHNS and SASEGT. This CDR3 is 14 amino acids long. CDR3 bases: TGTGCCAGCAGTGAATCGGGGAAAACTCAGCCCCAGCATTTT. Translating it yields CASSESGKTQPQHF.

There are many counts of this clonotype. The rearrangement uses TRBV7-2 and TRBJ2-1; 9 nucleotides align to TRBD1. CDR3 length: 16 residues. The ends lost 2 bases at V and 5 bases at J; junction bases unmatched: 7. Germline values: CDR1 SGHTA, CDR2 FQGNSA. DNA for the CDR3: TGTGCCAGCAGCTTATTTACAGGGGGCCTGGACAATGAGCAGTTCTTC. Translation gives CASSLFTGGLDNEQFF.

This clonotype was counted at least ten times. The chain combines TRBV2 with TRBJ2-5, with D uncertain. The V gene lost 10 bases and the J gene lost 5 bases, with 14 bases spanning the gap. The CDR3 length is 12 residues. CDR1 SNHLY and CDR2 FYNNEI come from the germline V gene. As DNA, the CDR3 is TGTGCCACGACACAAGCCAGGGAGACCCAGTACTTC. Its translation: CATTQARETQYF.

The chain couples TRBV24-1 to TRBJ2-7; D may correspond to TRBD1 or TRBD2 (5 bases each). The CDR3 runs 13 residues. The V end was cut by 3 bases, the J end by 7 bases, with 12 bases between. The germline V gene encodes CDR1 KGHDR and CDR2 SFDVKD. This CDR3 is CATSDGRAGEQYF. Written as DNA, the CDR3 is TGTGCCACCAGTGATGGCAGGGCGGGTGAGCAGTACTTC.

This clonotype has just one count. The J gene is TRBJ2-5, the V gene TRBV4-3; 8 bases align to TRBD1. This CDR3 has 18 amino acids. V dropped 0 bases and J dropped 4; count of bases not matched to a gene: 13. Germline values: CDR1 LGHNA, CDR2 YSLEER. CDR3 nucleotides: TGCGCCAGCAGCCAAGACCGGCTGGATGGGCAGGGGGCAGAGACCCAGTACTTC. It translates to CASSQDRLDGQGAETQYF.

This clonotype was observed a few times. The chain links TRBV10-3 to TRBJ2-5; D unresolved. Germline loops: CDR1 ENHRY, CDR2 SYGVKD. The CDR3 runs 15 residues. Trimming removed 0 bases at V and 7 bases at J, with 15 bases between. In DNA form, the CDR3 reads TGTGCCATCAGTGAGTCAACCCCAAACTTGGGGACCCAGTACTTC. This sequence encodes CAISESTPNLGTQYF.

This clonotype was found many times. The chain couples TRBV20-1 to TRBJ2-5; D gene uncertain. V was shortened by 8 bases and J by 2 bases, with 12 bases between the two germline ends. There are 12 residues in the CDR3. Germline assignment: CDR1 DFQATT and CDR2 SNEGSKA (reference sequence). In DNA, the CDR3 is TGCAGTTCCCCCCGGCAGCAAGAGACCCAGTACTTC. This codes for CSSPRQQETQYF.

This clonotype occurred a few times. The chain links TRBV6-1 to TRBJ2-3, with 11 bases lining up with TRBD1. J lost 6 bases, V lost 5 bases, and 7 bases had no gene match. Germline values: CDR1 MNHNS, CDR2 SASEGT. This CDR3 spans 15 amino acids. This CDR3 reads CASSLGQGATDTQYF. The CDR3 DNA is TGTGCCAGCAGTTTAGGACAGGGGGCGACGGATACGCAGTATTTT.

This clonotype was detected ten times or more. This chain connects TRBV5-5 to TRBJ2-2; D tentatively fits TRBD1 or TRBD2 (5 bases each). The CDR3 is made up of 16 amino acids. Germline-derived CDR1 and CDR2 are SGHKS and YYEKEE (reference sequence). Trimming left V 4 bases short and J 1 base short, with 14 bases between. CDR3 sequence (DNA): TGTGCCAGCAGCAGGACATTCGGGGTGAACACCGGGGAGCTGTTTTTT. Amino acids: CASSRTFGVNTGELFF.

This clonotype was detected only a few times. CDR3 protein: CASSVGGQGYVLTF. The CDR3, as DNA: TGTGCCAGCAGCGTAGGGGGACAGGGGTACGTCCTGACTTTC. The chain uses TRBV9 and TRBJ2-6, with 10 bases that match TRBD1. The CDR3 length is 14 residues. V lost 0 bases to trimming and J lost 11 bases; unmatched junction nucleotides: 2. Per germline, CDR1 SGDLS and CDR2 YYNGEE.

The chain recombines TRBV10-3 with TRBJ2-5; a possible D gene is TRBD1 (6 bases). The germline CDR1 and CDR2 sequences are ENHRY and SYGVKD. The CDR3 is 11 amino acids. Trimming removed 6 bases at V and 7 bases at J, with 9 bases between. As DNA, the CDR3 is TGTGCCATCAGGACAGGAGGGACCCAGTACTTC. Translated: CAIRTGGTQYF.

This clonotype was detected ten times or more. The chain links TRBV3-1 to TRBJ1-2, with D possibly being TRBD1 (5 bases). The CDR3 covers 13 residues. Germline V gene data show CDR1 as LGHDT and CDR2 as YNNKEL (reference sequence). Trimming pared 4 bases from V and 4 bases from J, leaving 10 bases between. Here the CDR3 reads CASSPRQIYGYTF. The CDR3 DNA follows: TGTGCCAGCAGCCCTAGACAGATCTATGGCTACACCTTC.

This clonotype was observed many times. The rearrangement uses TRBV28 and TRBJ2-3, with D perhaps matching TRBD2 (6 bases). The V end was cut by 3 bases, the J end by 2 bases, with 12 bases between. Per germline, CDR1 MDHEN and CDR2 SYDVKM. This CDR3 is built from 15 residues. Written as DNA, the CDR3 is TGTGCCAGCAGTTTTGGCGGGGAACCCACAGATACGCAGTATTTT. It yields the protein CASSFGGEPTDTQYF.

This chain joins TRBV12-5 and TRBJ2-5; 10 bases match TRBD2. The V gene end was trimmed by 7 bases and the J gene end by 4 bases; junction bases not matched to a gene: 3. Germline CDR1 LGHNT, CDR2 FRNRAP. The CDR3 totals 13 residues. The CDR3 DNA sequence: TGTGCTAGTGAAAGCGGGGGGGCAGAGACCCAGTACTTC. This codes for CASESGGAETQYF.

This clonotype was detected only a few times. This chain joins TRBV6-1 and TRBJ2-5; 8 nucleotides align to TRBD1. The CDR3 length is 15 residues. Germline V gene data show CDR1 as MNHNS and CDR2 as SASEGT. After removal of 5 bases from V and 1 base from J, the junction contained 6 bases not matched to a gene. The CDR3 loop is CASSYAGTGQETQYF. The DNA of the CDR3 is TGTGCCAGCAGTTACGCGGGGACAGGCCAAGAGACCCAGTACTTC.

This clonotype was observed many times. The J gene is TRBJ1-1, the V gene TRBV19; D not certain. This CDR3 comprises 14 residues. Germline lookup yields CDR1 LNHDA and CDR2 SQIVND (reference sequence). Deletions cut 3 bases from V and 8 bases from J, with 16 bases between. This CDR3 is CASSMQLRSAEAFF. The CDR3 region has the DNA TGTGCCAGTAGTATGCAGCTAAGAAGCGCCGAAGCTTTCTTT.